Listed below are T cell receptor beta chains from one sample, sequenced in a study of cytomegalovirus exposure and HLA in healthy donors. Using immunoSEQ multiplex PCR, the repertoire was profiled, and TCRdb retains in-frame clones only, with some absent. The data contain tens of thousands of clones, about 81% of them singletons. Sequencing input: PBMCs. All receptors derive from a woman aged 35 to 49 in good health and CMV-seropositive. Both conserved end residues are part of each CDR3. Each record gives: clone size, D gene, J gene, V gene, CDR3 protein, CDR3 DNA. The D gene is left open where the match is weak. Clone size, where shown, is once, few, many, or a class for clones that have expanded.

-,TRBD1,TRBJ1-4,TRBV7-9,CASSSTGGEKLFF,TGTGCCAGCAGCTCGACAGGGGGGGAAAAACTGTTTTTT
-,-,TRBJ2-3,TRBV6-1,CASSEAVRGDTQYF,TGTGCCAGCAGTGAAGCGGTTAGGGGGGATACGCAGTATTTT
-,TRBD2,TRBJ2-3,TRBV5-6,CASSSTGGEDTQYF,TGTGCCAGCAGCTCCACCGGGGGGGAGGATACGCAGTATTTT
-,-,TRBJ2-7,TRBV7-2,CASSPERGEQYF,TGTGCCAGCAGCCCCGAAAGGGGCGAGCAGTACTTC
-,-,TRBJ2-1,TRBV9,CASSTTGTNEQFF,TGTGCCAGCAGCACCACAGGAACCAATGAGCAGTTCTTC
-,-,TRBJ2-1,TRBV7-9,CASSLTERASYNEQFF,TGTGCCAGCAGCTTAACGGAGCGGGCTTCCTACAATGAGCAGTTCTTC
-,-,TRBJ1-2,TRBV27,CASSLSSRVEYTF,TGTGCCAGCAGTTTATCGTCCAGGGTTGAATACACCTTC
-,-,TRBJ1-5,TRBV28,CASKGSGGNQPQHF,TGTGCCAGCAAAGGCTCGGGGGGGAATCAGCCCCAGCATTTT
-,TRBD2,TRBJ2-1,TRBV18,CASGTSGGDNEQFF,TGTGCCAGCGGGACTAGCGGGGGTGACAATGAGCAGTTCTTC
-,-,TRBJ1-4,TRBV27,CASSFGTTNEKLFF,TGTGCCAGCAGTTTTGGCACCACTAATGAAAAACTGTTTTTT
few,TRBD1,TRBJ1-2,TRBV28,CASSLERRGLQDGYTF,TGTGCCAGCAGTTTAGAGCGCAGGGGGCTTCAGGATGGCTACACCTTC
once,TRBD1,TRBJ2-3,TRBV15,CATSSAPTGGSTDTQYF,TGTGCCACCAGCAGCGCTCCGACAGGGGGGAGCACAGATACGCAGTATTTT
-,TRBD1,TRBJ2-7,TRBV28,CASSLSTGRQYF,TGTGCCAGCAGTCTGTCGACAGGGAGACAGTACTTC
-,-,TRBJ1-1,TRBV6-1,CASREGRMNTEAFF,TGTGCCAGCAGGGAGGGACGAATGAACACTGAAGCTTTCTTT
-,-,TRBJ1-5,TRBV9,CASSPQEGGANQPQHF,TGTGCCAGCAGCCCCCAGGAAGGGGGGGCAAATCAGCCCCAGCATTTT
-,-,TRBJ2-7,TRBV5-1,CASSKDAGATYEQYF,TGCGCCAGCAGCAAGGACGCGGGGGCCACCTACGAGCAGTACTTC
-,-,TRBJ1-3,TRBV6-5,CASSYTDAGWGNTIYF,TGTGCCAGCAGTTACACCGACGCAGGGTGGGGAAACACCATATATTTT
-,-,TRBJ2-7,TRBV2,CASRRDSSYEQYF,TGTGCCAGCAGACGGGACTCGTCCTACGAGCAGTACTTC
-,TRBD2,TRBJ2-5,TRBV5-6,CASTPPGIAGGETQYF,TGTGCCAGCACACCCCCTGGAATAGCGGGGGGGGAGACCCAGTACTTC
-,TRBD1,TRBJ2-1,TRBV28,CASSLYRQGNNEQFF,TGTGCCAGCAGTTTATATCGACAGGGGAACAATGAGCAGTTCTTC
-,-,TRBJ2-7,TRBV5-6,CASSIQYEQYF,TGTGCCAGCAGCATACAGTACGAGCAGTACTTC
few,TRBD1,TRBJ1-5,TRBV29-1,CSARTGDNQPQHF,TGCAGCGCTAGGACAGGGGACAATCAGCCCCAGCATTTT
-,-,TRBJ2-7,TRBV14,CASSHEDRYSRDEQYF,TGTGCCAGCAGCCATGAAGACAGGTACTCAAGGGACGAGCAGTACTTC
once,TRBD2,TRBJ2-5,TRBV5-4,CASSFSREVTETQYF,TGTGCCAGCAGCTTCTCGCGGGAGGTCACCGAGACCCAGTACTTC
-,TRBD2,TRBJ2-7,TRBV6-5,CASSYASGEYEQYF,TGTGCCAGCAGTTACGCTAGCGGGGAGTACGAGCAGTACTTC
-,TRBD2,TRBJ2-5,TRBV5-1,CASSPQGLAGGPRTQYF,TGCGCCAGCAGCCCGCAAGGACTAGCGGGGGGCCCCAGGACCCAGTACTTC
-,-,TRBJ2-1,TRBV7-3,CASSGRGEQFF,TGTGCCAGCAGCGGAAGGGGTGAGCAGTTCTTC
-,TRBD1,TRBJ2-7,TRBV4-1,CASSHGQGYEQYF,TGCGCCAGCAGCCATGGACAGGGCTACGAGCAGTACTTC
-,TRBD1,TRBJ2-1,TRBV29-1,CSVAQRTGSYNEQFF,TGCAGCGTTGCCCAGAGGACAGGGAGTTACAATGAGCAGTTCTTC
few,-,TRBJ1-3,TRBV7-2,CASSPVISGNTIYF,TGTGCCAGCAGCCCAGTAATCTCTGGAAACACCATATATTTT
few,TRBD2,TRBJ2-1,TRBV4-1,CASSQVLGGSSYNEQFF,TGCGCCAGCAGCCAAGTTCTCGGCGGGAGCTCCTACAATGAGCAGTTCTTC
-,TRBD2,TRBJ2-3,TRBV4-2,CASSRPGLAGADTQYF,TGTGCCAGCAGCCGCCCGGGACTAGCGGGCGCAGATACGCAGTATTTT
-,-,TRBJ1-2,TRBV19,CASSIQGAGYGYTF,TGTGCCAGTAGTATCCAGGGTGCAGGCTATGGCTACACCTTC
-,TRBD2,TRBJ2-5,TRBV2,CASTSTSGGGGTQYF,TGTGCCAGCACCTCGACTAGCGGGGGCGGTGGGACCCAGTACTTC
-,-,TRBJ2-1,TRBV15,CATSRGRSYNEQFF,TGTGCCACCAGCAGAGGGAGGTCCTACAATGAGCAGTTCTTC
once,-,TRBJ2-6,TRBV18,CASRRNRDSGANVLTF,TGTGCCAGCCGGAGAAACAGGGACTCTGGGGCCAACGTCCTGACTTTC
-,TRBD2,TRBJ2-7,TRBV7-3,CASSAGLAGKEQYF,TGTGCCAGCAGCGCCGGACTAGCGGGGAAAGAGCAGTACTTC
once,-,TRBJ2-3,TRBV5-4,CASSLAGADTQYF,TGTGCCAGCAGCTTGGCAGGGGCAGATACGCAGTATTTT
-,TRBD1,TRBJ1-1,TRBV18,CASSPDRGRGTEAFF,TGTGCCAGCTCACCCGACAGGGGGAGAGGCACTGAAGCTTTCTTT
-,TRBD1,TRBJ2-2,TRBV30,CAWSWSRTGVTGELFF,TGTGCCTGGAGTTGGAGTAGGACAGGGGTTACCGGGGAGCTGTTTTTT
-,TRBD2,TRBJ2-1,TRBV7-7,CASSPGLAGSHEQFF,TGTGCCAGCAGCCCAGGACTAGCGGGGTCTCATGAGCAGTTCTTC
-,TRBD2,TRBJ2-3,TRBV4-2,CASSHVSGGAGTDTQYF,TGTGCCAGCAGCCATGTTAGCGGGGGGGCCGGCACAGATACGCAGTATTTT
-,-,TRBJ1-6,TRBV6-4,CASGREGNSPLHF,TGTGCCAGCGGCAGGGAAGGGAATTCACCCCTCCACTTT
-,-,TRBJ1-3,TRBV9,CASSVGQSSGNTIYF,TGTGCCAGCAGCGTCGGACAGAGCTCTGGAAACACCATATATTTT
-,-,TRBJ2-5,TRBV6-1,CASRQQGQGETQYF,TGTGCCAGCAGACAACAGGGTCAGGGTGAGACCCAGTACTTC
-,-,TRBJ1-3,TRBV10-3,CAIRGRIQGQVGNTIYF,TGTGCCATCAGAGGAAGAATTCAGGGACAAGTTGGAAACACCATATATTTT
-,-,TRBJ1-4,TRBV15,CATSRDRAAKLFF,TGTGCCACCAGCAGAGATCGAGCGGCAAAACTGTTTTTT
-,-,TRBJ2-5,TRBV5-1,CASSLATIGLETQYF,TGCGCCAGCAGCTTGGCTACTATCGGTTTGGAGACCCAGTACTTC
-,-,TRBJ1-2,TRBV30,CAWSPGGDDGYTF,TGTGCCTGGAGTCCAGGAGGGGACGATGGCTACACCTTC